Following are 32 T cell receptor beta chains from one sample sequenced in a study of T cell repertoires in cytomegalovirus infection. These receptors' antigens are unknown. TCRdb re-analysed the reads in MiXCR, keeping a single row per CDR3 protein. This table holds 700,000 to 850,000 distinct CDR3 sequences, 32% found once. Material: cultured CD8+ T cells from PBMCs, obtained from culture after CMV antigen stimulation. These receptors came from a human donor in good health (CMV status not recorded). Some clones in this sample may be carry-over from other donors' samples.

This clonotype was recorded a few times. V usage is TRBV15 and J usage is TRBJ2-1; D gene unclear. Germline CDR1 LNHNV, CDR2 YYDKDF (reference sequence). There are 12 residues in the CDR3. Trimming cost V 1 base and J 6 bases, with 4 bases left between them. The CDR3 DNA follows: TGTGCCACCAGCAGAGGACTCAATGAGCAGTTCTTC. Its translation is CATSRGLNEQFF. Full variable domain (outside the CDR3, taken from reference TRBV15 and TRBJ2-1): DAMVIQNPRYQVTQFGKPVTLSCSQTLNHNVMYWYQQKSSQAPKLLFHYYDKDFNNEADTPDNFQSRRPNTSFCFLDIRSPGLGDTAMYLCATSRGLNEQFFGPGTRLTVL.

Many counts were recorded for this clonotype. The chain carries TRBV7-6 and TRBJ1-4; a possible D gene is TRBD1 (6 bases). The V end was cut by 4 bases, the J end by 6 bases, with 21 bases between. There are 17 residues in the CDR3. Germline loops: CDR1 SGHVS, CDR2 FNYEAQ. CDR3 DNA sequence: TGTGCCAGCAGCTCCAGGGGATCGGGACGGGTGGATGAAAAACTGTTTTTT. This encodes CASSSRGSGRVDEKLFF.

This clonotype was counted a single time. This chain connects TRBV20-1 to TRBJ2-1; a possible D gene is TRBD2 (6 bases). The V gene's germline CDR1 is DFQATT and CDR2 SNEGSKA (reference sequence). Trimming cost V 0 bases and J 2 bases, with 14 bases left between them. CDR3 length equals 16 residues. The DNA for the CDR3 is TGCAGTGCTAGAGACCTCGAAGGACTAACCTACAATGAGCAGTTCTTC. It yields the protein CSARDLEGLTYNEQFF.

This clonotype has ten or more counts. This chain connects TRBV27 to TRBJ1-1, with 9 bases fitting TRBD1. The length of the CDR3 is 16 residues. The J segment lost 4 bases and the V segment lost 4 bases, leaving 10 bases of the junction unmatched. Germline V gene lookup returns CDR1 MNHEY and CDR2 SMNVEV (reference sequence). The CDR3 protein is CASSSGTGHFSTEAFF. Written as DNA, the CDR3 is TGTGCCAGCAGTTCCGGGACAGGGCATTTCAGCACTGAAGCTTTCTTT.

This clonotype was detected only a few times. The chain combines TRBV27 with TRBJ1-6; D not certain. The CDR3 is 13 amino acids. The germline V and J ends were trimmed by 6 bases and 10 bases, with 13 bases remaining between them. The germline V gene has CDR1 MNHEY and CDR2 SMNVEV (reference sequence). The CDR3: CASRQTPRSPLHF. For the CDR3, the DNA is TGTGCCAGCAGACAGACCCCGCGGTCACCCCTCCACTTT.

This clonotype was counted a few times. V and J are TRBV19 and TRBJ2-7; D may correspond to TRBD1 or TRBD2 (5 bases each). This CDR3 has 14 residues. CDR1 is LNHDA and CDR2 is SQIVND in the germline V gene (reference sequence). The ends were cut back, 5 bases at V and 6 bases at J, with 17 bases in the middle. This CDR3 reads CASSYRGSGSEQYF. CDR3 bases: TGTGCCAGTAGTTACCGAGGGTCAGGGTCCGAGCAGTACTTC. The full variable domain, in which reference TRBV19 and TRBJ2-7 provide the parts outside the CDR3, is DGGITQSPKYLFRKEGQNVTLSCEQNLNHDAMYWYRQDPGQGLRLIYYSQIVNDFQKGDIAEGYSVSREKKESFPLTVTSAQKNPTAFYLCASSYRGSGSEQYFGPGTRLTVT.

The chain joins TRBV7-6 to TRBJ2-3; 7 bases agree with TRBD1. The CDR3 consists of 15 residues. After removal of 4 bases from V and 0 bases from J, the junction contained 4 bases not matched to a gene. Germline V CDR1 and CDR2: SGHVS, FNYEAQ. Written as DNA, the CDR3 is TGTGCCAGCAGCTGGACAGGCCGGAGCACAGATACGCAGTATTTT. Its protein product is CASSWTGRSTDTQYF.

The V and J genes are TRBV19 and TRBJ2-7; TRBD1 is a possible D gene (5 bases). Trimming shortened V by 3 bases and J by 1 base, and 7 bases separated the two germline ends. The CDR3 is made up of 13 amino acids. Germline assignment: CDR1 LNHDA and CDR2 SQIVND (reference sequence). For the CDR3, the DNA is TGTGCCAGTAGTATGACAGCTTCCTACGAGCAGTACTTC. It is translated as CASSMTASYEQYF.

This chain joins TRBV7-9 and TRBJ2-7, with 8 bases identical to TRBD2. Trimming cost V 0 bases and J 2 bases; bases outside gene matches: 3. Germline V gene sequence: CDR1 SEHNR, CDR2 FQNEAQ (reference sequence). The CDR3 consists of 15 residues. The CDR3 region has the DNA TGTGCCAGCAGCTTAGCGCCGGGACTAGCCTACGAGCAGTACTTC. Translation gives CASSLAPGLAYEQYF.

This CDR3 is CASTPEGETQYF. CDR3 nucleotides: TGTGCCAGCACCCCCGAAGGGGAGACCCAGTACTTC. The chain carries TRBV12-3 or TRBV12-4 and TRBJ2-5; no reliable D call. The germline V and J ends were trimmed by 7 bases and 5 bases, with 11 bases remaining between them. This CDR3 has 12 amino acids.

This clonotype appeared once. The DNA for the CDR3 is TGTGCCAGTGGAGTAACAGGGCTCGGAACCTACGAGCAGTACGTC. Translated: CASGVTGLGTYEQYV. The J gene is TRBJ2-7, the V gene TRBV2, with D perhaps matching TRBD1 (6 bases). There are 15 residues in the CDR3. The germline gives CDR1 SNHLY, CDR2 FYNNEI. Trimming left V 9 bases short and J 2 bases short, with 20 bases between.

This clonotype was seen more than once but under ten times. V is TRBV29-1 and J is TRBJ2-1, with a possible D match to TRBD2 (5 bases). V dropped 8 bases and J dropped 5 bases, with 16 bases sitting between them. The CDR3 contains 13 residues. Germline V gene data show CDR1 as SQVTM and CDR2 as ANQGSEA. The CDR3 loop reads CSLDEGPNNEQFF. For the CDR3, the DNA is TGCAGCCTGGACGAGGGCCCGAACAATGAGCAGTTCTTC.

The chain employs TRBV7-6 and TRBJ2-7, with D perhaps TRBD1 (6 bases). Germline lookup yields CDR1 SGHVS and CDR2 FNYEAQ. Trimming removed 5 bases from V and 1 base from J, with 9 bases in between. CDR3 length: 13 amino acids. CDR3 in amino acids: CASSDRLSYEQYF. The CDR3 DNA is TGTGCCAGCAGCGACAGGTTGTCCTACGAGCAGTACTTC.

There are a few counts of this clonotype. The chain carries TRBV11-3 and TRBJ1-5, with D maybe TRBD1 (6 bases). CDR1 is SGHNT and CDR2 is YENEEA in the germline V gene. The CDR3 has 16 amino acids. V shed 1 base and J shed 2 bases, with 12 bases lying between them. The CDR3 region has the DNA TGTGCCAGCAGCTTAGGTAAACAGGGAGGCAATCAGCCCCAGCATTTT. This gives the protein CASSLGKQGGNQPQHF.

This clonotype was observed a few times. The rearrangement uses TRBV7-9 and TRBJ2-7; D uncertain. V gave up 4 bases and J gave up 4 bases, with 11 bases separating them. Germline V CDR1 and CDR2: SEHNR, FQNEAQ (reference sequence). This CDR3 contains 13 residues. The CDR3 is CASSSGRIYEQYF. The CDR3 DNA sequence: TGTGCCAGCAGCTCCGGACGGATATACGAGCAGTACTTC.

The rearrangement uses TRBV12-3 or TRBV12-4 and TRBJ2-1; maybe TRBD2 (5 bases). The CDR3 sequence is 14 residues long. The germline V and J ends were trimmed by 5 bases and 2 bases, with 10 bases remaining between them. DNA of the CDR3: TGTGCCAGCAGTGACGGGAACCCCTACAATGAGCAGTTCTTC. This sequence encodes CASSDGNPYNEQFF.

This clonotype was counted many times. The rearrangement links TRBV7-8 to TRBJ1-1; D gene unclear. V was clipped by 0 bases and J by 0 bases, with 17 bases between them. The length of the CDR3 is 18 residues. Germline CDR1 SGHVS, CDR2 FQNEAQ. The CDR3 bases are TGTGCCAGCAGCTTAGCTTTCCTCTCGGGCGGAATGAACACTGAAGCTTTCTTT. It codes for CASSLAFLSGGMNTEAFF.

At least ten counts were recorded for this clonotype. The V and J genes are TRBV6-1 and TRBJ1-1; D uncertain. Germline lookup yields CDR1 MNHNS and CDR2 SASEGT. The CDR3 runs 17 residues. V gave up 4 bases and J gave up 5 bases, with 23 bases separating them. The DNA for the CDR3 is TGTGCCAGCAGTGGACCCCTACAAGGATTCGGTTGGACTGAAGCTTTCTTT. Amino acid sequence: CASSGPLQGFGWTEAFF.

In regard to this clonotype: This may arise from a read error, as a much more abundant clone is one base away. This chain joins TRBV5-4 and TRBJ2-1; perhaps TRBD1 as D (5 bases). CDR3 length: 15 amino acids. Germline-derived CDR1 and CDR2 are SGHNT and YYREEE (reference sequence). In nucleotides, the CDR3 is TGTGTCAGCAGCCCTGGTCAGACAGTGTACAATGAGCAGTTCTTC. Translating gives CVSSPGQTVYNEQFF.

This clonotype has just a few counts. This chain uses TRBV12-3 or TRBV12-4 with TRBJ2-1; D gene ambiguous. V lost 3 bases, J lost 8 bases, and 8 bases lay in between. The CDR3 length is 12 residues. CDR3: CASSFPGHEQFF. The CDR3 DNA reads TGTGCCAGCAGTTTCCCCGGTCATGAGCAGTTCTTC.

The chain joins TRBV10-3 to TRBJ1-2, with D possibly being TRBD1 (5 bases). CDR3 length: 13 amino acids. Germline loops: CDR1 ENHRY, CDR2 SYGVKD. Trimming removed 4 bases at V and 6 bases at J, with 12 bases between. As DNA, the CDR3 is TGTGCCATCAGTGTTTCTATCAGGGATGGCTACACCTTC. It encodes CAISVSIRDGYTF.

This clonotype was recorded at least ten times. The rearrangement joins TRBV27 to TRBJ1-5; D is unclear. The CDR3 contains 15 residues. Trimming pared 1 base from V and 3 bases from J, leaving 10 bases between. Germline CDR1 and CDR2: MNHEY and SMNVEV (reference sequence). This CDR3 is CASSLFKGNNQPQHF. The CDR3 DNA sequence: TGTGCCAGCAGTTTATTTAAGGGTAACAATCAGCCCCAGCATTTT.

This rearrangement joins TRBV6-1 to TRBJ1-6; D unclear. The germline V and J ends were trimmed by 11 bases and 0 bases, with 11 bases remaining between them. CDR3 length equals 14 residues. Per the germline V gene, CDR1 is MNHNS and CDR2 is SASEGT. This CDR3 reads CAARLSSYNSPLHF. CDR3 bases: TGTGCCGCCAGGTTGAGCTCCTATAATTCACCCCTCCACTTT.

This clonotype was seen a few times. CDR3 DNA: TGTGCCAGCAGTTCCCTCGGGACGGTACGCACAGATACGCAGTATTTT. The encoded protein is CASSSLGTVRTDTQYF. The V call is TRBV27, the J call TRBJ2-3; D possibly matches TRBD1 or TRBD2 (5 bases each). CDR1 is MNHEY, CDR2 SMNVEV, per germline (reference sequence). The CDR3 length is 16 residues. V was cut by 4 bases and J by 1 base, with 15 bases left in between.

Only a few counts were recorded for this clonotype. This chain uses TRBV12-3 or TRBV12-4 with TRBJ1-2; 8 positions agree with TRBD1. The junction had 10 bases not matched to a gene; V was cut back by 4 bases and J by 3 bases. The CDR3 runs 16 residues. The CDR3 nucleotides read TGTGCCAGCAGTTCCTACCAGCAGGGGGCGGACTATGGCTACACCTTC. Its protein is CASSSYQQGADYGYTF.

CDR3 nucleotides: TGTGCCAGCAGCTTTGGCAGCCTCTATGGCTACACCTTC. It is translated as CASSFGSLYGYTF. The rearrangement joins TRBV11-2 to TRBJ1-2; D not resolved. V shed 3 bases and J shed 4 bases, with 9 bases lying between them. Looked up from germline, CDR1 is SGHAT and CDR2 is FQNNGV. The CDR3 is 13 residues long.

This clonotype has only a few counts. The chain recombines TRBV7-9 with TRBJ2-7; 9 nucleotides line up with TRBD1. From germline, CDR1 is SEHNR and CDR2 FQNEAQ (reference sequence). The CDR3 is 15 amino acids. Unmatched junction bases numbered 4, after V lost 3 bases and J lost 1 base. CDR3 DNA: TGTGCCAGCAGCTTCGGGACAGGGATATCCTACGAGCAGTACTTC. It codes for CASSFGTGISYEQYF.

The table lists this clonotype with a count of one. The V call is TRBV29-1, the J call TRBJ1-1; D might be TRBD1 (5 bases). The length of the CDR3 is 10 residues. Between the trimmed V and J ends, which lost 3 bases and 8 bases, there was a span of 7 bases. Per the germline V gene, CDR1 is SQVTM and CDR2 is ANQGSEA. In nucleotides, the CDR3 is TGCAGCGTTGATAAGGGGGAAGCTTTCTTT. Amino acids: CSVDKGEAFF.

This clonotype was found a few times. The CDR3 region has the DNA TGTGCCATCAGTGCCAAGGCGCAGGGTAATCCTGAAGCTTTCTTT. Translation: CAISAKAQGNPEAFF. The genes are TRBV10-3 and TRBJ1-1; maybe TRBD1 (5 bases). V was pared by 4 bases and J by 6 bases, with 18 bases between. There are 15 residues in the CDR3. Germline V lookup: CDR1 ENHRY, CDR2 SYGVKD.

This chain joins TRBV7-3 and TRBJ2-1; D tentatively reads TRBD1 or TRBD2 (5 bases each). Germline CDR1 SGHTA, CDR2 FQGTGA. The CDR3 consists of 16 residues. V was shortened by 1 base and J by 5 bases, with 15 bases between the two germline ends. The chain's CDR3 is CASSLMGTVVHNEQFF. The CDR3 DNA follows: TGTGCCAGCAGCTTAATGGGGACGGTGGTCCACAATGAGCAGTTCTTC.

The V call is TRBV12-3 or TRBV12-4, the J call TRBJ1-2, with 7 positions matching TRBD1. The junction had 10 bases not matched to a gene; V was cut back by 1 base and J by 8 bases. CDR3 length: 15 amino acids. The CDR3 nucleotides read TGTGCCAGCAGTTTAGGCGGGCAGGGGGACGGGGGCTACACCTTC. It codes for CASSLGGQGDGGYTF.

V and J are TRBV7-9 and TRBJ2-3; 9 bases align to TRBD2. After removal of 4 bases from V and 6 bases from J, the junction contained 11 bases not matched to a gene. This CDR3 has 16 amino acids. Germline lookup yields CDR1 SEHNR and CDR2 FQNEAQ (reference sequence). CDR3 region: CASSSPRAGGRDTQYF. The CDR3 DNA follows: TGTGCCAGCAGCTCCCCCCGAGCGGGGGGCCGTGATACGCAGTATTTT. Looking up the rest from reference TRBV7-9 and TRBJ2-3 gives the full variable domain: DTGVSQNPRHKITKRGQNVTFRCDPISEHNRLYWYRQTLGQGPEFLTYFQNEAQLEKSRLLSDRFSAERPKGSFSTLEIQRTEQGDSAMYLCASSSPRAGGRDTQYFGPGTRLTVL.